This passage covers 4 T cell receptor beta chains from one sample sequenced in a study of cytomegalovirus exposure and HLA in healthy donors (TCRdb year 2017). Library method: the immunoSEQ multiplex PCR assay. A mixture of 60 forward primers for TCR Vbeta segments and 13 reverse primers for TCR Jbeta segments was used in the multiplex PCR. The table was pulled from immuneACCESS by TCRdb, which kept in-frame rearrangements only. Such tables lose some clones; where checked, under half of the loss comes from unresolved V genes, and the rest has no known cause. The sample contains 100,000 to 150,000 clones, approximately 80% of them found a single time. Of the sample, around 3% is held by the ten largest clones. The specimen was PBMCs. Receptors were obtained from a woman aged 18-29 years in good health and CMV-seropositive.

The chain is built from TRBV5-5 and TRBJ2-6; D is ambiguous. The CDR3 sequence is 18 residues long. Germline V CDR1 and CDR2: SGHKS, YYEKEE (reference sequence). Trimming left V 0 bases short and J 2 bases short, with 15 bases between. CDR3 loop: CASSLGHNKQAGANVLTF. In nucleotides, the CDR3 is TGTGCCAGCAGCTTGGGACATAATAAGCAAGCTGGGGCCAACGTCCTGACTTTC.

The V and J genes are TRBV5-1 and TRBJ1-2, with 7 bases lining up with TRBD1. Losses at the gene ends were 5 bases for V and 3 bases for J; bases not matched to a gene: 4. Germline-derived CDR1 and CDR2 are SGHRS and YFSETQ. This CDR3 has 13 amino acids. CDR3: CASSPDRYYGYTF. CDR3 DNA: TGCGCCAGCAGTCCGGACAGGTACTATGGCTACACCTTC.

The chain links TRBV21-1 to TRBJ2-5; the listed D gene, TRBD2, was not tested against the DNA. TRBV21-1 is described as a pseudogene. The CDR3 extends over 14 amino acids. The CDR3 nucleotides read TGTGCCAGGACTATTACTCCGACGAGAGAGACCCAGTACTTC. This encodes CARTITPTRETQYF.

The rearrangement joins TRBV7-9 to TRBJ1-2, with 7 bases aligning to TRBD1. The CDR3 consists of 14 residues. The J segment lost 4 bases and the V segment lost 1 base, leaving 3 bases of the junction unmatched. From germline, CDR1 is SEHNR and CDR2 FQNEAQ (reference sequence). The CDR3 DNA is TGTGCCAGCAGCTTAGAGACAGGGTTCTATGGCTACACCTTC. Protein: CASSLETGFYGYTF.